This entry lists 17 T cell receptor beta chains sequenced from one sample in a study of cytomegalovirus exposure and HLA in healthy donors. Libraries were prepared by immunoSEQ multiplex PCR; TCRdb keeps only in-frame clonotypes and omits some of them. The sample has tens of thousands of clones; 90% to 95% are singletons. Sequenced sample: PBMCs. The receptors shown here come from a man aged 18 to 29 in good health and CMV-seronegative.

CDR3 nucleotide sequence: TGTGCCAGCAGCACCCCAGGGGGGATCGGCTACACCTTC. Translating gives CASSTPGGIGYTF. V usage is TRBV9 and J usage is TRBJ1-2, with TRBD1 identical over 7 bases. CDR3 length: 13 amino acids. Unmatched junction bases numbered 8, after V lost 4 bases and J lost 8 bases. Germline CDR1 and CDR2: SGDLS and YYNGEE.

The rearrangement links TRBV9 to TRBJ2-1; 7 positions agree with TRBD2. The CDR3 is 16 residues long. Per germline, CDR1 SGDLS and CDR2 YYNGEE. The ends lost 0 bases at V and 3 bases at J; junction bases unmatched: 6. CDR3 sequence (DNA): TGTGCCAGCAGCGTAGCGGGACTACCAAACTACAATGAGCAGTTCTTC. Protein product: CASSVAGLPNYNEQFF.

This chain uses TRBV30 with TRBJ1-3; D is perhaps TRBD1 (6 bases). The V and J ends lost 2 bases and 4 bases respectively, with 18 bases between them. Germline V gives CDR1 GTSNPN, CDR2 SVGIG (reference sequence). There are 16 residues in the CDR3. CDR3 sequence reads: CAWSRGKQGYGNTIYF. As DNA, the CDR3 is TGTGCCTGGAGTAGGGGGAAGCAGGGATACGGAAACACCATATATTTT.

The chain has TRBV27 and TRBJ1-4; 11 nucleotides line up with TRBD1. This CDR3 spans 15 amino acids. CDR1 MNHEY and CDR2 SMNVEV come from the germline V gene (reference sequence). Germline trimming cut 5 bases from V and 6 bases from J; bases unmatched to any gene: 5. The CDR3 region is CASSARTGGHEKLFF. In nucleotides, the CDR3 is TGTGCCAGCAGTGCTCGGACAGGGGGCCATGAAAAACTGTTTTTT.

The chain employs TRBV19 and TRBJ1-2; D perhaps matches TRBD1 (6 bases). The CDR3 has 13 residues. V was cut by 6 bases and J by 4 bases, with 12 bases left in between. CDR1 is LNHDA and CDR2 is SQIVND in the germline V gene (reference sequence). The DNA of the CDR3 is TGTGCCAGTAGCCGGACAGATGGCTATGGCTACACCTTC. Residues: CASSRTDGYGYTF.

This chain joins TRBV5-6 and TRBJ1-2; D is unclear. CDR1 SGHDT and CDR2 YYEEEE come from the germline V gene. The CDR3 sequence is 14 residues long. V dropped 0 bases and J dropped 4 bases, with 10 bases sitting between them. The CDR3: CASSLVSEVYGYTF. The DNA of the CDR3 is TGTGCCAGCAGCTTGGTTTCAGAGGTCTATGGCTACACCTTC.

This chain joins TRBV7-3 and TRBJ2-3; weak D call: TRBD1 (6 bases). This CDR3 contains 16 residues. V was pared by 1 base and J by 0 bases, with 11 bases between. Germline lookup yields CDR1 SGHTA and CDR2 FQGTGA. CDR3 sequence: CASSLIGGASTDTQYF. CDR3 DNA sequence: TGTGCCAGCAGCTTAATAGGGGGAGCTAGCACAGATACGCAGTATTTT.

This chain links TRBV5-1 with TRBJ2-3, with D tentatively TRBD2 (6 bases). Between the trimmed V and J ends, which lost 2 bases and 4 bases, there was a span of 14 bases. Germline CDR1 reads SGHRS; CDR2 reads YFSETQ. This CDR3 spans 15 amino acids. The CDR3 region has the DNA TGCGCCAGCAGCTTTAGAGGCCGCGGGGCAGATACGCAGTATTTT. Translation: CASSFRGRGADTQYF. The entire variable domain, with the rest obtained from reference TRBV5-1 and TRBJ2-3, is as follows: KAGVTQTPRYLIKTRGQQVTLSCSPISGHRSVSWYQQTPGQGLQFLFEYFSETQRNKGNFPGRFSGRQFSNSRSEMNVSTLELGDSALYLCASSFRGRGADTQYFGPGTRLTVL.

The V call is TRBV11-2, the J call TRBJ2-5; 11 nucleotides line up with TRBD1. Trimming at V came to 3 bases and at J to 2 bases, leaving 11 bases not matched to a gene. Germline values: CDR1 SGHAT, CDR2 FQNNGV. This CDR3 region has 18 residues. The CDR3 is CASSLDRGQVPTQETQYF. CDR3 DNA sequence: TGTGCCAGCAGCTTGGACAGGGGGCAGGTTCCCACTCAAGAGACCCAGTACTTC.

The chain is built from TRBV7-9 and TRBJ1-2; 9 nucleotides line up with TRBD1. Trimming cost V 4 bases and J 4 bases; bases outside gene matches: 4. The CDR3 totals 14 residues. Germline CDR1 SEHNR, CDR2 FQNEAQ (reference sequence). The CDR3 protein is CASSWGQGVYGYTF. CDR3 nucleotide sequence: TGTGCCAGCAGCTGGGGACAGGGAGTCTATGGCTACACCTTC. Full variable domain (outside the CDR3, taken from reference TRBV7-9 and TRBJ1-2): DTGVSQNPRHKITKRGQNVTFRCDPISEHNRLYWYRQTLGQGPEFLTYFQNEAQLEKSRLLSDRFSAERPKGSFSTLEIQRTEQGDSAMYLCASSWGQGVYGYTFGSGTRLTVV.

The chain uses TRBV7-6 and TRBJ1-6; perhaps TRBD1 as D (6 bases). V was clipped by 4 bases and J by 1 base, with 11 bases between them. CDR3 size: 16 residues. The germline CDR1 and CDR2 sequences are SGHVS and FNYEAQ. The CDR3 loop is CASSSTQGSYNSPLHF. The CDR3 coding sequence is TGTGCCAGCAGCTCCACTCAGGGGTCCTATAATTCACCCCTCCACTTT.

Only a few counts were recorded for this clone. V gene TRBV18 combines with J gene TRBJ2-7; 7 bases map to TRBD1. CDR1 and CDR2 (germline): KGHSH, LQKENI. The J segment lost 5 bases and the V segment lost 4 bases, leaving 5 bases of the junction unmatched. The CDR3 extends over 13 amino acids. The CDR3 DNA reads TGTGCCAGCTCACACGACAGGGCGGACGAGCAGTACTTC. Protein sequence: CASSHDRADEQYF. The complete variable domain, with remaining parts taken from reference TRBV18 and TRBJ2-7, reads NAGVMQNPRHLVRRRGQEARLRCSPMKGHSHVYWYRQLPEEGLKFMVYLQKENIIDESGMPKERFSAEFPKEGPSILRIQQVVRGDSAAYFCASSHDRADEQYFGPGTRLTVT.

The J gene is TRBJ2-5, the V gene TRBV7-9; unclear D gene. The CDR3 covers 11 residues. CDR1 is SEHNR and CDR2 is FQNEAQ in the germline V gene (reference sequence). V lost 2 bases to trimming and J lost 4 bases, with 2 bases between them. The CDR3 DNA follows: TGTGCCAGCAGCTTACTAGAGACCCAGTACTTC. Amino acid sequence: CASSLLETQYF.

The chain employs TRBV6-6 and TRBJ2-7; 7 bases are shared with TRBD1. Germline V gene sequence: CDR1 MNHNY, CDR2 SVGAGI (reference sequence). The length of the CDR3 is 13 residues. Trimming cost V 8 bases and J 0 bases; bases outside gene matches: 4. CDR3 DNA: TGTGCCAGCCTCGACAGGGCCTCCTACGAGCAGTACTTC. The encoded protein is CASLDRASYEQYF.

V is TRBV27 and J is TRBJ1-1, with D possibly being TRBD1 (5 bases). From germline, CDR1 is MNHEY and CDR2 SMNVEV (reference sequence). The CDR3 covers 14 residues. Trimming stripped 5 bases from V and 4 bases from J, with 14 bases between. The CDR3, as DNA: TGTGCCAGCAGTCGGACAAGCGCCCCCACTGAAGCTTTCTTT. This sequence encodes CASSRTSAPTEAFF.

The CDR3 region is CASSPPQGAAAFF. DNA for the CDR3: TGCGCCAGCAGCCCCCCCCAGGGGGCTGCAGCTTTCTTT. The V call is TRBV5-1, the J call TRBJ1-1, with TRBD1 identical over 8 bases. V lost 4 bases and J lost 10; bases outside the gene matches: 9. From germline, CDR1 is SGHRS and CDR2 YFSETQ. This CDR3 has 13 residues.

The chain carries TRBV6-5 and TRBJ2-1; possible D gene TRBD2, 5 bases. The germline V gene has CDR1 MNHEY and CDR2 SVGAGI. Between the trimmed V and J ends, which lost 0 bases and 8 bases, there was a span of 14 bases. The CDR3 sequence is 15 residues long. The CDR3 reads CASSYSEARLHEQFF. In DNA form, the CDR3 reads TGTGCCAGCAGTTACTCGGAGGCTAGATTGCATGAGCAGTTCTTC.